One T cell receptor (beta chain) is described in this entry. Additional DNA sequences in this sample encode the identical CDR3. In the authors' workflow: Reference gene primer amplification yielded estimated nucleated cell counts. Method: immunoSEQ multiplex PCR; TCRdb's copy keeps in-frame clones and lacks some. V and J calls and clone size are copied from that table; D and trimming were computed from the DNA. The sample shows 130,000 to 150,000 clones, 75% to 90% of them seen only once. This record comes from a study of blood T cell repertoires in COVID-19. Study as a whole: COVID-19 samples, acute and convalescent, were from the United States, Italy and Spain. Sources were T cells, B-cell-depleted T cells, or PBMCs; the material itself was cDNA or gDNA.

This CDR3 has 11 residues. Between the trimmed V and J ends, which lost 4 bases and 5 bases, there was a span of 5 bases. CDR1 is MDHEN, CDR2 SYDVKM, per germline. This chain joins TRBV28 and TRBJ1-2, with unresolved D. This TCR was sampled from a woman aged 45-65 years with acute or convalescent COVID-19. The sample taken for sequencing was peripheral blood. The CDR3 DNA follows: TGTGCCAGCAGTTCGAGGTATGGCTACACCTTC. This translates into CASSSRYGYTF.